This T cell receptor beta chain emerged from a study of blood T cells in healthy people across ages. Through a sample-barcoded 5' primer and a J-beta primer mix, a second PCR was run for about 6 to 11 cycles. TCRdb re-derived calls from the 5' RACE reads in MiXCR, one entry per CDR3 protein. The repertoire includes hundreds of thousands of distinct CDR3 sequences, about 28% of them detected once, and 17% sits in the top ten. Germline V gene lookup returns CDR1 DFQATT and CDR2 SNEGSKA (reference sequence). The CDR3 is 14 residues long. Trimming removed 6 bases from V and 4 bases from J; junction bases left unmatched: 8. The table lists this clonotype with a few counts.

The chain carries TRBV20-1 and TRBJ1-4, with 7 bases matching TRBD1. The clonotype comes from a woman of 80 years or more in good health. The sequencing sample was made of blood. The DNA of the CDR3 is TGCAGTGCCGAATTACAGGGGCATAATGAAAAACTGTTTTTT. This encodes CSAELQGHNEKLFF.